This record looks at one T cell receptor (beta chain) sequence and its context. Its specificity is unknown. This specimen comes from a study of CD8+CD57+ T cells in acquired aplastic anemia. Study in general: Mean read depth for CD4+ cells from healthy donors was 10 million to 13 million. Findings and limits, study-wide: In common between the patients and the controls were around 29 CD8+ CDR3 sequences. A significant difference in CD8+ Simpson's diversity between patients and controls was not found.

The template for TCR beta VDJ and CDR3 sequence profiling was genomic DNA. TCRdb independently ran MiXCR on the reads; one entry per CDR3 protein. The table lists about 190,000 distinct CDR3 sequences, roughly half of them singletons. The material sequenced was sorted CD4+, CD8+, or CD8+CD57+ T cells (not recorded which) from PBMCs. The TCR sequence derives from a human donor in good health, serving as a control.

This chain's CDR3 is CSASRGGGAGEQYF. The CDR3 DNA reads TGCAGTGCTAGTAGGGGGGGGGGGGCCGGCGAGCAGTACTTC. The chain couples TRBV20-1 to TRBJ2-7; D is possibly TRBD2 (7 bases). This CDR3 comprises 14 residues. Per the germline V gene, CDR1 is DFQATT and CDR2 is SNEGSKA (reference sequence). The V end was cut by 3 bases, the J end by 6 bases, with 18 bases between.